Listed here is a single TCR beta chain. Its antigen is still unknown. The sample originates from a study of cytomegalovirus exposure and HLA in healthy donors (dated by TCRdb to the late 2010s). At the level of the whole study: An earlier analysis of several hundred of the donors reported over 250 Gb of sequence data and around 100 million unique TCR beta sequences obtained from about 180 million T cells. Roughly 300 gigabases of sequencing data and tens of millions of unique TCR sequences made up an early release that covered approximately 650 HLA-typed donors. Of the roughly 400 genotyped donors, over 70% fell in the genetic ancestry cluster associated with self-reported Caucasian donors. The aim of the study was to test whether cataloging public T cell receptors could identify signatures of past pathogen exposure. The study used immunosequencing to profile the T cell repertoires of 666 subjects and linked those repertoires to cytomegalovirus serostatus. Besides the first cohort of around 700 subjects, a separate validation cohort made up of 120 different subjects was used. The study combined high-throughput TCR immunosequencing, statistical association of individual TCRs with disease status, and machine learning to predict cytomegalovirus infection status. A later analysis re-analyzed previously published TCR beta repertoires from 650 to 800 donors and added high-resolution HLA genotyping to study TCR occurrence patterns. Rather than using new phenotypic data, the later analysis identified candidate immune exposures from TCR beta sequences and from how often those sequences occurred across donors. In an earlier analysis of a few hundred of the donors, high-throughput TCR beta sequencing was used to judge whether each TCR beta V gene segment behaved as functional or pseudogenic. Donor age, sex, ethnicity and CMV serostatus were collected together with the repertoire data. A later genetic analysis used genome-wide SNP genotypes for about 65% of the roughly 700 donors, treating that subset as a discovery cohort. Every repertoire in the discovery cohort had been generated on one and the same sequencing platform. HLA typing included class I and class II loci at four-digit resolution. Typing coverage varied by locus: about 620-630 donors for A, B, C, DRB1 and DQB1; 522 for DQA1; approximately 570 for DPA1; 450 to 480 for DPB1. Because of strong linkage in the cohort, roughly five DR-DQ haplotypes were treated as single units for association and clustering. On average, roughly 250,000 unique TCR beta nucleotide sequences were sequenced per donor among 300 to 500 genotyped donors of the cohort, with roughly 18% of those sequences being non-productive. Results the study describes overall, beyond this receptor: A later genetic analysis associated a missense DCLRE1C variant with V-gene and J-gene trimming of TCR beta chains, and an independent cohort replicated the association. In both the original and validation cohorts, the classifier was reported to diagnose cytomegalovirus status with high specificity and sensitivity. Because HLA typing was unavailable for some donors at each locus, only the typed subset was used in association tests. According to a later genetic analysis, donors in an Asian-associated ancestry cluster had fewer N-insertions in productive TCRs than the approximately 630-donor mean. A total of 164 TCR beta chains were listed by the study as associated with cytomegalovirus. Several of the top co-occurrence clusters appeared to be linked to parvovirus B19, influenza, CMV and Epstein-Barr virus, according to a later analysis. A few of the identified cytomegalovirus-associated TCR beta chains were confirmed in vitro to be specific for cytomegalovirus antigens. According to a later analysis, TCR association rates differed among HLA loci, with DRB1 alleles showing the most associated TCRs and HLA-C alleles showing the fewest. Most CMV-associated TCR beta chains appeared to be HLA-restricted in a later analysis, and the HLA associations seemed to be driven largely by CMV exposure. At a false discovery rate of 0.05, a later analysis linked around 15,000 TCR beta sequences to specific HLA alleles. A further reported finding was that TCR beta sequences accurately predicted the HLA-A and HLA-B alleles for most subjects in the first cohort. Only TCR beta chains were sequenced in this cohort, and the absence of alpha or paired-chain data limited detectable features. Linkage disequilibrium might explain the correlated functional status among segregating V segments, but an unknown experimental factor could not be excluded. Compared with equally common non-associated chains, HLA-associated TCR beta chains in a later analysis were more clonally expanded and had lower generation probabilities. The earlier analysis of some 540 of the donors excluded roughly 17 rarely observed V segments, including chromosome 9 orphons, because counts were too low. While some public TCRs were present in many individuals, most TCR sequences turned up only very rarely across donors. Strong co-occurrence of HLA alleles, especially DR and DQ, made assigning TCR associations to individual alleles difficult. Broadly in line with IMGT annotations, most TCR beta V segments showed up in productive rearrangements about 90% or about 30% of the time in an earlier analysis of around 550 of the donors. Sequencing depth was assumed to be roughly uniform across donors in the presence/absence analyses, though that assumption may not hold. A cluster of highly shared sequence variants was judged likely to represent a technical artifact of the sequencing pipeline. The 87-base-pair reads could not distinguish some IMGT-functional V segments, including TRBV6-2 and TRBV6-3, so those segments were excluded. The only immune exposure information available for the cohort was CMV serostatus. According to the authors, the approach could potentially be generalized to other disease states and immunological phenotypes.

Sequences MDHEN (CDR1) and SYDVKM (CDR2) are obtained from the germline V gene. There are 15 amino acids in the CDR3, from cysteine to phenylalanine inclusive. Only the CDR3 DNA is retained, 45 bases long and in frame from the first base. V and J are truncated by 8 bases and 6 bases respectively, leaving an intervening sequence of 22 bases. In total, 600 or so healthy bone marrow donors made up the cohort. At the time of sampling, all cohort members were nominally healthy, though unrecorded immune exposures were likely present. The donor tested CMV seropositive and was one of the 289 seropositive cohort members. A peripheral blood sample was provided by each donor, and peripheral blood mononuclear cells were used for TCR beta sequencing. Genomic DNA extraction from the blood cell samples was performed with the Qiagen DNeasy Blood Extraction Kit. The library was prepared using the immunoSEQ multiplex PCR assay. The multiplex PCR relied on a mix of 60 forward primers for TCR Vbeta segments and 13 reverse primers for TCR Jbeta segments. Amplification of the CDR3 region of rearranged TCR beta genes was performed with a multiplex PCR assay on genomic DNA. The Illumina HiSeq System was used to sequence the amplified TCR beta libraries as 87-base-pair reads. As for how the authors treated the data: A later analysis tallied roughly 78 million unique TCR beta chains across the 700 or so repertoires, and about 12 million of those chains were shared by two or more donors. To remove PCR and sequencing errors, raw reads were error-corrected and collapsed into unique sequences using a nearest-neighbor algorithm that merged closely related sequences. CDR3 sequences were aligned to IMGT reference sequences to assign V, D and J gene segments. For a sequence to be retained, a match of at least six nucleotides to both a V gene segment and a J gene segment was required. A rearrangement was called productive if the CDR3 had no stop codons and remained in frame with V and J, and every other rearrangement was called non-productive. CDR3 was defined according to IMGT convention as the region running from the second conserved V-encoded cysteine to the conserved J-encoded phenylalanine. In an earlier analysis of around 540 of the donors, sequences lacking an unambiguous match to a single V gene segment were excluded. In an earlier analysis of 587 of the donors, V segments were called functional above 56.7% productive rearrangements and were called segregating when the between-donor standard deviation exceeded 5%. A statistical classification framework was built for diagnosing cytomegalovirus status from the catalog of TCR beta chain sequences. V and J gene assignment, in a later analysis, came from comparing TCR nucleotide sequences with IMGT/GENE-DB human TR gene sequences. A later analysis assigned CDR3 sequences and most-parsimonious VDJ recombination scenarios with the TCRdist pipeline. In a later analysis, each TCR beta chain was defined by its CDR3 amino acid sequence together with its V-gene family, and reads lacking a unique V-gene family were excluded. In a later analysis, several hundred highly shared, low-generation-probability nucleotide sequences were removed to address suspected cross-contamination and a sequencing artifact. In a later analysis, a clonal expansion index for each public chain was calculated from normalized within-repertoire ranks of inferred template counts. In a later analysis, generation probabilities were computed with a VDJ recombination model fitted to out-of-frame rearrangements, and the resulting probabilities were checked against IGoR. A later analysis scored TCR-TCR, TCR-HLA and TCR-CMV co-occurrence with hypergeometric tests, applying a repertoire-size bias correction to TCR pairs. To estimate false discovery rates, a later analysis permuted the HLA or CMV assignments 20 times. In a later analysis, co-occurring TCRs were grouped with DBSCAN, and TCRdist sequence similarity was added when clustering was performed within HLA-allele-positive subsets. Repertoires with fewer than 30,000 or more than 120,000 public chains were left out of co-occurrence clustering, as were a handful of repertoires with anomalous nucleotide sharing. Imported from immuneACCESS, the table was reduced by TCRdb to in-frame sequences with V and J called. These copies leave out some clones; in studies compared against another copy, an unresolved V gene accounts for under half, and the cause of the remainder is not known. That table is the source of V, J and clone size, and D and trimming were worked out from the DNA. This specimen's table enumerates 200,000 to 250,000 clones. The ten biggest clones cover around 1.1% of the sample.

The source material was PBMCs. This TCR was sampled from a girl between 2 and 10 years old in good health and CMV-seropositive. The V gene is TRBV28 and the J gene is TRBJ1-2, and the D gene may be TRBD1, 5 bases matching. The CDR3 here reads CASSGNRFGRDGYTF. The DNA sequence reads TGTGCCAGCTCCGGAAACAGGTTCGGTAGGGATGGCTACACCTTC.